This T cell receptor (beta chain) was obtained from a study of blood T cell repertoires in COVID-19. About the study: Samples representing acute and convalescent COVID-19 were sourced from the United States, Italy and Spain. T cells, B-cell-depleted T cells, or PBMCs supplied cDNA or gDNA.

This clone has only a few counts. CDR3 length equals 16 residues. V shed 4 bases, J shed 7 bases, and the junction held 9 bases outside the gene matches. CDR1 is GTSNPN, CDR2 SVGIG, per germline (reference sequence). Source study methods: Amplification of reference gene primers was used by the study to estimate nucleated cell counts. Generated by immunoSEQ multiplex PCR, the TCRdb table keeps only in-frame clones and is missing some. That table is the source of V, J and clone size, and D and trimming were worked out from the DNA. Seen here are approximately 150,000 clones, 88% observed once, and the top ten hold approximately 2.3%.

Specimen: peripheral blood. J is TRBJ2-1 and V is TRBV30; 14 nucleotides match TRBD2. The receptor was derived from an older man with active COVID-19. This CDR3 is CAWTRGLAGGGNEQFF. The CDR3 DNA follows: TGTGCCTGGACCCGCGGACTAGCGGGAGGTGGGAATGAGCAGTTCTTC.